The 26 T cell receptor beta chains below all came from one sample that was sequenced in a study of blood T cell repertoires in COVID-19. Clones were read by immunoSEQ multiplex PCR, and TCRdb kept only the in-frame ones, dropping some. The sample holds tens of thousands of clones, around 79% seen once. Material for sequencing was peripheral blood. Receptor source: a woman aged 65 to 85 with acute or convalescent COVID-19.

The V and J genes are TRBV24-1 and TRBJ1-5; TRBD1 aligns across 10 bases. The trim removed 4 bases at V and 2 bases at J, leaving 1 base unmatched. Germline V gene sequence: CDR1 KGHDR, CDR2 SFDVKD. The CDR3 covers 15 residues. The CDR3 bases are TGTGCCACCAGTGAGGGGACAGGGGGCAATCAGCCCCAGCATTTT. It is translated as CATSEGTGGNQPQHF.

CDR3 in DNA: TGTGCCAGCAGCCGTGCGGGGGTCCCAGATACGCAGTATTTT. It translates to CASSRAGVPDTQYF. The chain combines TRBV11-2 with TRBJ2-3; TRBD2 matches 7 bases. J gave up 4 bases and V 5 bases, and 6 bases lay outside the gene matches. The CDR3 is 14 amino acids. Per the germline V gene, CDR1 is SGHAT and CDR2 is FQNNGV.

The chain links TRBV28 to TRBJ1-4; 8 positions match TRBD1. This CDR3 contains 15 residues. Germline CDR1 MDHEN, CDR2 SYDVKM. V shed 3 bases and J 3 bases; nucleotides not matched to a gene: 3. The CDR3 region has the DNA TGTGCCAGCAGTTTGACAGGGGTCGCTAATGAAAAACTGTTTTTT. It codes for CASSLTGVANEKLFF.

The CDR3 loop reads CASTWGGNTGELFF. The CDR3 region has the DNA TGTGCCAGCACATGGGGGGGGAACACCGGGGAGCTGTTTTTT. The V gene is TRBV4-2, the J gene TRBJ2-2; the match to TRBD2 covers 7 bases. The trim removed 7 bases at V and 1 base at J, leaving 3 bases unmatched. CDR3 length: 14 residues. Germline CDR1 is LGHNA and CDR2 is YNFKEQ.

This clone was counted a few times. The CDR3 region is CASSHRGGVEKLFF. For the CDR3, the DNA is TGTGCCAGCAGCCATCGGGGAGGGGTTGAAAAACTGTTTTTT. The gene calls are TRBV3-1 (or the pseudogene TRBV3-2) and TRBJ1-4, with a possible D match to TRBD1 (5 bases). This CDR3 contains 14 residues. The germline V and J ends were trimmed by 3 bases and 7 bases, with 12 bases remaining between them. Germline V gives CDR1 LGHDT, CDR2 YNNKEL (reference sequence).

The rearrangement joins TRBV29-1 to TRBJ2-2; D is perhaps TRBD1 (5 bases). The CDR3 contains 14 residues. V was trimmed by 7 bases and J by 3 bases, leaving 15 bases between them. The germline V gene has CDR1 SQVTM and CDR2 ANQGSEA. DNA of the CDR3: TGCAGCGGAAGAAGAAAACAGGACACCGGGGAGCTGTTTTTT. Protein product: CSGRRKQDTGELFF.

The chain joins TRBV27 to TRBJ1-5; 8 nucleotides match TRBD1. The CDR3 covers 16 residues. Looked up from germline, CDR1 is MNHEY and CDR2 is SMNVEV (reference sequence). With V trimmed by 4 bases and J by 2 bases, 7 bases remained unmatched. DNA of the CDR3: TGTGCCAGCAGTTCCACCTGGACAGGGCGCAATCAGCCCCAGCATTTT. This codes for CASSSTWTGRNQPQHF.

The chain joins TRBV12-2 to TRBJ1-5. TRBV12-2 is a listed pseudogene. This CDR3 region has 15 residues. The CDR3 DNA follows: TGTGCAAGTCGCTTAGACGGGAGGTGGGGAGAGCCCCAGCATTTT. Translated, it gives CASRLDGRWGEPQHF.

The chain employs TRBV15 and TRBJ1-4, with D possibly TRBD1 on 5 matching bases. Looked up from germline, CDR1 is LNHNV and CDR2 is YYDKDF (reference sequence). V was shortened by 0 bases and J by 7 bases, with 15 bases between the two germline ends. This CDR3 contains 16 residues. CDR3 region: CATSRDGVRVGEKLFF. The CDR3, as DNA: TGTGCCACCAGCAGAGATGGGGTCAGGGTGGGTGAAAAACTGTTTTTT.

V gene TRBV5-1 combines with J gene TRBJ2-7, with 9 bases lining up with TRBD2. Germline-derived CDR1 and CDR2 are SGHRS and YFSETQ. The CDR3 is 14 amino acids. V was clipped by 3 bases and J by 6 bases; unmatched bases: 7. The CDR3 region is CASSSSGAPSEQYF. In DNA, the CDR3 is TGCGCCAGCAGCTCTAGCGGGGCACCCAGCGAGCAGTACTTC.

The CDR3 DNA reads TGTGCCAGCAATAGACTAGCGGGGGGAGGAGATACGCAGTATTTT. Protein product: CASNRLAGGGDTQYF. V and J are TRBV6-5 and TRBJ2-3; 13 nucleotides match TRBD2. Germline CDR1 MNHEY, CDR2 SVGAGI. CDR3 length: 15 amino acids. V gave up 7 bases and J gave up 5 bases; unmatched junction bases: 6.

This clone has just a few counts. The V gene is TRBV5-1, the J gene TRBJ2-7; D perhaps matches TRBD1 (5 bases). Germline CDR1 and CDR2: SGHRS and YFSETQ. This CDR3 region has 16 residues. V was pared by 4 bases and J by 3 bases, with 20 bases between. CDR3 protein: CASSPSQRQLDYEQYF. CDR3 sequence (DNA): TGCGCCAGCAGCCCGTCGCAACGACAGTTAGACTACGAGCAGTACTTC.

The genes are TRBV7-8 and TRBJ2-1, with D unclear. V lost 1 base, J lost 7 bases, and 8 bases lay in between. The V gene's germline CDR1 is SGHVS and CDR2 FQNEAQ. The CDR3 runs 13 residues. The CDR3 nucleotides read TGTGCCAGCAGCTTAGGTCGTGTGAATGAGCAGTTCTTC. It yields the protein CASSLGRVNEQFF.

This clone was counted between two and nine times. The chain joins TRBV11-2 to TRBJ2-7, with 9 bases fitting TRBD2. CDR3 length equals 14 residues. CDR1 and CDR2 from the germline V gene are SGHAT and FQNNGV. V was clipped by 5 bases and J by 6 bases; unmatched bases: 8. CDR3 amino acids: CASSPRAGGGEQYF. The DNA for the CDR3 is TGTGCCAGCAGCCCCAGAGCGGGAGGAGGCGAGCAGTACTTC.

The gene calls are TRBV7-2 and TRBJ1-1, with D perhaps matching TRBD1 (6 bases). Germline CDR1 and CDR2: SGHTA and FQGNSA. This CDR3 region has 15 residues. Between the trimmed V and J ends, which lost 5 bases and 4 bases, there was a span of 17 bases. DNA of the CDR3: TGTGCCAGCAGCCTGAGACAGGTTATGTCCACTGAAGCTTTCTTT. It yields the protein CASSLRQVMSTEAFF.

The V and J genes are TRBV5-4 and TRBJ2-7, with 8 nucleotides matching TRBD1. V was clipped by 4 bases and J by 5 bases; unmatched bases: 11. The CDR3 extends over 15 amino acids. Germline loops: CDR1 SGHNT, CDR2 YYREEE (reference sequence). CDR3 nucleotides: TGTGCCAGCAGCGCGGTATGGCAGGGGGCCGACGAGCAGTACTTC. Translated, it gives CASSAVWQGADEQYF.

V usage is TRBV5-1 and J usage is TRBJ1-4; D may be TRBD1 (5 bases). V dropped 1 base and J dropped 0 bases, with 16 bases sitting between them. CDR1 SGHRS and CDR2 YFSETQ come from the germline V gene. The CDR3 has 18 amino acids. The CDR3 is CASSLRGSFPPTNEKLFF. The CDR3 DNA reads TGCGCCAGCAGCTTGAGGGGTTCTTTTCCCCCAACTAATGAAAAACTGTTTTTT.

In this sample, this clone turned up a few times. The gene calls are TRBV5-1 and TRBJ2-5; TRBD2 matches 14 bases. This CDR3 is built from 17 residues. Germline assignment: CDR1 SGHRS and CDR2 YFSETQ. V lost 2 bases to trimming and J lost 4 bases; unmatched junction nucleotides: 7. For the CDR3, the DNA is TGCGCCAGCAGCTTAACGGGACTAGCGGGAGTGGGAGAGACCCAGTACTTC. As protein: CASSLTGLAGVGETQYF.

The CDR3 loop reads CASHSAGGTYNEQFF. CDR3 in DNA: TGTGCCAGTCATTCGGCGGGGGGTACCTACAATGAGCAGTTCTTC. The V call is TRBV19, the J call TRBJ2-1; 8 bases map to TRBD2. Germline-derived CDR1 and CDR2 are LNHDA and SQIVND (reference sequence). The CDR3 sequence is 15 residues long. J gave up 2 bases and V 8 bases, and 8 bases lay outside the gene matches.

The chain employs TRBV7-8 and TRBJ1-1, with D perhaps TRBD1 (5 bases). With 5 bases removed from V and 3 bases from J, the gap between germline ends came to 10 bases. CDR3 size: 13 residues. The germline V gene has CDR1 SGHVS and CDR2 FQNEAQ. The DNA of the CDR3 is TGTGCCAGCAGCCGCGAACAGGACACTGAAGCTTTCTTT. Its protein is CASSREQDTEAFF.

The chain is built from TRBV2 and TRBJ2-7; a weak D match, TRBD2 (6 bases). Germline values: CDR1 SNHLY, CDR2 FYNNEI. The CDR3 covers 13 residues. Trimming cost V 6 bases and J 7 bases, with 16 bases left between them. CDR3 DNA sequence: TGTGCCAGCAGACAGGTAGGCGCGGGAGAGCAGTACTTC. This translates into CASRQVGAGEQYF. Variable domain in full (rest from reference TRBV2 and TRBJ2-7): EPEVTQTPSHQVTQMGQEVILRCVPISNHLYFYWYRQILGQKVEFLVSFYNNEISEKSEIFDDQFSVERPDGSNFTLKIRSTKLEDSAMYFCASRQVGAGEQYFGPGTRLTVT.

The chain recombines TRBV19 with TRBJ2-2, with D tentatively TRBD2 (6 bases). With 5 bases removed from V and 4 bases from J, the gap between germline ends came to 23 bases. Germline V gene sequence: CDR1 LNHDA, CDR2 SQIVND (reference sequence). The CDR3 is 18 amino acids. CDR3 residues: CASSGRPPGPGGTGELFF. The CDR3 coding sequence is TGTGCCAGTAGTGGGAGACCTCCGGGACCCGGGGGCACCGGGGAGCTGTTTTTT.

J is TRBJ2-1 and V is TRBV14; 7 nucleotides line up with TRBD1. Germline CDR1 SGHDN, CDR2 FVKESK. The CDR3 covers 17 residues. After removal of 5 bases from V and 3 bases from J, the junction contained 13 bases not matched to a gene. The CDR3 DNA is TGTGCCAGCAGCTCCGTACAGGGGCCCGATTACTACAATGAGCAGTTCTTC. Translation gives CASSSVQGPDYYNEQFF.

This chain joins TRBV5-1 and TRBJ2-7, with D possibly matching TRBD2 (5 bases). Germline CDR1 is SGHRS and CDR2 is YFSETQ. This CDR3 is 13 amino acids long. Deletions cut 7 bases from V and 1 base from J, with 12 bases between. CDR3 loop: CASRGGGSYEQYF. DNA of the CDR3: TGCGCCAGCCGGGGTGGAGGATCCTACGAGCAGTACTTC.

CDR3 nucleotide sequence: TGTGCCAGCAGCCCAGTGGCTAGCGGGATAGCAGATACGCAGTATTTT. This gives the protein CASSPVASGIADTQYF. V gene TRBV7-2 combines with J gene TRBJ2-3, with TRBD2 matching over 9 bases. From germline, CDR1 is SGHTA and CDR2 FQGNSA. This CDR3 region has 16 residues. J was trimmed by 4 bases and V by 5 bases; bases with no gene match: 10.

The genes are TRBV9 and TRBJ1-1, with D perhaps matching TRBD1 (5 bases). The CDR3 length is 13 residues. Germline CDR1 reads SGDLS; CDR2 reads YYNGEE. Trimming took off 7 bases at V and 11 bases at J, with 21 bases between the two ends. DNA for the CDR3: TGTGCCAGCGGGAGGGACCCCAGAAGGGAGGCTTTCTTT. The encoded protein is CASGRDPRREAFF.